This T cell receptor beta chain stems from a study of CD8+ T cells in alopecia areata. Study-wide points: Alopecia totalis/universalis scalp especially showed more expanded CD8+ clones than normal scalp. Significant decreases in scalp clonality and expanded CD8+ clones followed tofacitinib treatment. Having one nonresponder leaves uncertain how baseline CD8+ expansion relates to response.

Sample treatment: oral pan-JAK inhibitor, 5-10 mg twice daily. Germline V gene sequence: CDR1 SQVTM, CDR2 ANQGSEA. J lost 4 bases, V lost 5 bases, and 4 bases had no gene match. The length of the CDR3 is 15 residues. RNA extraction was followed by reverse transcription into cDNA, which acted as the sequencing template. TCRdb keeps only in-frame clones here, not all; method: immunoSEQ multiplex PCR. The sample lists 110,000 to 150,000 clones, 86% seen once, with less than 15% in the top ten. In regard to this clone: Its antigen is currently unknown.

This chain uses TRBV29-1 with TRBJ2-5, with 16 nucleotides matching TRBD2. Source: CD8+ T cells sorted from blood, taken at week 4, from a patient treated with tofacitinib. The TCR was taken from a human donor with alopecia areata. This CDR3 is CSVTGTSGRGETQYF. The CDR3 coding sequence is TGCAGCGTTACCGGGACTAGCGGGAGGGGAGAGACCCAGTACTTC.